This T cell receptor (beta chain) came from a study of shared clonotypes between healthy human individuals. The method was immunoSEQ multiplex PCR; TCRdb's version includes in-frame clones alone and lacks a portion of them. This sample has just under 350,000 clones, with less than 85% found just once. J was trimmed by 7 bases and V by 4 bases; bases with no gene match: 17. This CDR3 is 16 amino acids long. Germline V gene sequence: CDR1 SQVTM, CDR2 ANQGSEA. Sequenced material: memory CD4+ T cells sorted from blood. Indicated subset: CD45RA-negative fraction. This TCR was sampled from a man aged 25-45 years in good health. The chain joins TRBV29-1 to TRBJ2-7, with TRBD2 identical over 9 bases. The CDR3 DNA reads as TGCAGCGTTGGCAATTGGATCGGTCTAGCGGGATGGGAGCAGTACTTC. Its translation is CSVGNWIGLAGWEQYF.